The clone carrying this TCR beta chain was seen ten or more times. The data were obtained in a study of neurological immune-mediated disorders. 5'RACE with 10-nucleotide random UMIs generated the cDNA. Each CDR3 protein is one row after TCRdb ran MiXCR on the 5' RACE reads. The profile covers around 13,000 distinct CDR3 sequences, with 8% to 13% appearing a single time and more than 20% taken by the ten largest. V was pared by 5 bases and J by 2 bases, with 6 bases of the junction left unmatched. The CDR3 loop spans 15 amino acids. Germline CDR1 is MNHEY and CDR2 is SVGAGI. The chain carries TRBV6-5 and TRBJ2-7; 10 bases fit TRBD1. Material: PBMCs. This sequence was found in a woman aged 40 to 50 in good health. The CDR3 nucleotides are TGTGCCAGCAGTACACGGGGACAGGGGCCCTACGAGCAGTACTTC. This codes for CASSTRGQGPYEQYF.